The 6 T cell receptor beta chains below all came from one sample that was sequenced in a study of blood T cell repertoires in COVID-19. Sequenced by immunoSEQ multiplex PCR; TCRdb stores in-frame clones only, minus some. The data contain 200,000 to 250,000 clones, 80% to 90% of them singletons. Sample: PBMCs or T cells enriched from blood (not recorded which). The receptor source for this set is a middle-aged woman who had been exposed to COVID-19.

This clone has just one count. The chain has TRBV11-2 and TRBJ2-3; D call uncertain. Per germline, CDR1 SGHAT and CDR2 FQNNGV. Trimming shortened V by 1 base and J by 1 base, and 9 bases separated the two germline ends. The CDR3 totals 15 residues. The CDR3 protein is CASSLGIAGTDTQYF. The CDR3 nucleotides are TGTGCCAGCAGCTTAGGGATCGCGGGCACAGATACGCAGTATTTT.

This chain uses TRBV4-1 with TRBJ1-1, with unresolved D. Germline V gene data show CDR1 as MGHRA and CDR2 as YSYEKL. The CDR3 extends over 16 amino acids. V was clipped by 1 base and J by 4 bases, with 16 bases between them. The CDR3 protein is CASSQGTGSWGTEAFF. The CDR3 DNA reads TGCGCCAGCAGCCAAGGCACGGGATCCTGGGGCACTGAAGCTTTCTTT.

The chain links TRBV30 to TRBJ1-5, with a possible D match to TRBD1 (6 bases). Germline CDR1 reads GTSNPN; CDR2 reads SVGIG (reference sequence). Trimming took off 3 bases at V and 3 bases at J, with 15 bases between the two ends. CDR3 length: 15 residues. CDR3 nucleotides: TGTGCCTGGAGCCCGGGACATGATGACAATCAGCCCCAGCATTTT. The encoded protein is CAWSPGHDDNQPQHF.

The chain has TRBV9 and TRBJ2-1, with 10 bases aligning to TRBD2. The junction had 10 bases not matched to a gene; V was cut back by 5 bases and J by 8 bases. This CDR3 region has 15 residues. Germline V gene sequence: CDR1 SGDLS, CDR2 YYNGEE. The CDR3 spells CASSTTSGVSDEQFF. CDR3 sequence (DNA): TGTGCCAGCAGTACTACTAGCGGGGTTTCGGATGAGCAGTTCTTC.

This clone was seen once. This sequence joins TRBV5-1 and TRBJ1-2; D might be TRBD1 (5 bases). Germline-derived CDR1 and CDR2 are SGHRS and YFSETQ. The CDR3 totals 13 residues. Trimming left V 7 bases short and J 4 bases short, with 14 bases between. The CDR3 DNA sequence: TGCGCCAGCGCCCGGGGGGAGGGCTATGGCTACACCTTC. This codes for CASARGEGYGYTF.

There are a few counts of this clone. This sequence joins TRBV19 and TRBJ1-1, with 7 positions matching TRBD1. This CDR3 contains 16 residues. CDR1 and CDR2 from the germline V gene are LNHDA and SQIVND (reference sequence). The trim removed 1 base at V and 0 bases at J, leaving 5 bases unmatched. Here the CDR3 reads CASSIVSGTVNTEAFF. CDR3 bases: TGTGCCAGTAGTATAGTCTCCGGGACAGTGAACACTGAAGCTTTCTTT.